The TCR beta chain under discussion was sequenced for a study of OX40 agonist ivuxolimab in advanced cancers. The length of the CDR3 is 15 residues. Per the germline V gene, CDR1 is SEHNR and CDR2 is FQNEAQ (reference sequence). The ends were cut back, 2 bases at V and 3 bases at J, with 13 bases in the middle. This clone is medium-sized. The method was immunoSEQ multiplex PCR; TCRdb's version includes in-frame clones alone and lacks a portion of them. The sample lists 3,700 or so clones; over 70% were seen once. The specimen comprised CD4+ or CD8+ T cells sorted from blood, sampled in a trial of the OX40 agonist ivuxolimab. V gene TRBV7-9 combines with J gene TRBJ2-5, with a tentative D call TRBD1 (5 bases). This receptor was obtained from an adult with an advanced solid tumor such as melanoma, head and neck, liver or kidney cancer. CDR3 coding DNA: TGTGCCAGCAGCTTACCGCGGACCAGGGAAGAGACCCAGTACTTC. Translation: CASSLPRTREETQYF.